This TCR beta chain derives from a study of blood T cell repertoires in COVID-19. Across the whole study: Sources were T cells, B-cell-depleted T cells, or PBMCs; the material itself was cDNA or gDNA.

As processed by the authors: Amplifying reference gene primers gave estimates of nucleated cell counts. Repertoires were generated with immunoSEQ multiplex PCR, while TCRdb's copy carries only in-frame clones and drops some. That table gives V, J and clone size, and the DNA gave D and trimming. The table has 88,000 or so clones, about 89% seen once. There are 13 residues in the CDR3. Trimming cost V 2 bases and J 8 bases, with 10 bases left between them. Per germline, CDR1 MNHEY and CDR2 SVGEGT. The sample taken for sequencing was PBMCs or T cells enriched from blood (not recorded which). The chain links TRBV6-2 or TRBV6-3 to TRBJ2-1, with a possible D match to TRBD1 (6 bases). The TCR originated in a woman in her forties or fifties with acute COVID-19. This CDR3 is CASSYLGADEQFF. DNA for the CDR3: TGTGCCAGCAGTTACCTGGGGGCTGATGAGCAGTTCTTC.